The 32 T cell receptor beta chains below all came from one sample that was sequenced in a study of T-cell memory formation after mild COVID-19. Each CDR3 protein gets one entry after TCRdb re-called the 5' RACE reads with MiXCR. Of about 180,000 distinct CDR3 sequences listed, less than 20% are singletons. Sequencing used PBMCs or a T cell subset sorted from them (not recorded which). Every receptor here comes from a man aged 18-30 years who had mild COVID-19 (a few samples of this study predate the infection). Cell type and time point are not known.

This clonotype has a handful of counts. J is TRBJ1-5 and V is TRBV30, with D unclear. Trimming removed 1 base from V and 3 bases from J, with 7 bases in between. CDR3 size: 13 residues. The V gene's germline CDR1 is GTSNPN and CDR2 SVGIG (reference sequence). The CDR3 protein is CAWSDGPNQPQHF. The CDR3 DNA is TGTGCCTGGAGTGATGGTCCCAATCAGCCCCAGCATTTT.

The chain couples TRBV5-1 to TRBJ2-1, with D tentatively TRBD2 (7 bases). CDR1 and CDR2 (germline): SGHRS, YFSETQ. The CDR3 runs 12 residues. Trimming removed 3 bases from V and 10 bases from J, with 11 bases in between. This CDR3 is CASSWGGREQFF. The CDR3 nucleotides are TGCGCCAGCAGCTGGGGGGGCCGGGAGCAGTTCTTC.

This clonotype was found a few times. The chain is built from TRBV29-1 and TRBJ2-3, with D hard to call. The V and J ends lost 3 bases and 1 base respectively, with 8 bases between them. The CDR3 is 13 amino acids. Germline CDR1 reads SQVTM; CDR2 reads ANQGSEA. The CDR3 sequence: CSVEVTRTDTQYF. The CDR3, as DNA: TGCAGCGTTGAGGTAACCCGCACAGATACGCAGTATTTT.

This clonotype was counted at least ten times. The chain uses TRBV5-1 and TRBJ1-1, with D unresolved. Trimming removed 9 bases at V and 1 base at J, with 13 bases between. Per the germline V gene, CDR1 is SGHRS and CDR2 is YFSETQ. There are 13 residues in the CDR3. CDR3 nucleotides: TGCGCCACCAGACCGCAGGAGAACACTGAAGCTTTCTTT. Translated: CATRPQENTEAFF.

The chain employs TRBV11-2 and TRBJ1-2; unclear D gene. Germline lookup yields CDR1 SGHAT and CDR2 FQNNGV. V shed 7 bases and J shed 7 bases, with 19 bases lying between them. This CDR3 spans 14 amino acids. The chain's CDR3 is CASTRGRGAFGYTF. The DNA for the CDR3 is TGTGCCAGCACCCGAGGACGGGGTGCATTTGGCTACACCTTC.

This clonotype has a handful of counts. The chain is built from TRBV27 and TRBJ1-2; D possibly corresponds to TRBD1 (5 bases). This CDR3 is 18 amino acids long. V was trimmed by 5 bases and J by 1 base, leaving 23 bases between them. Germline V gives CDR1 MNHEY, CDR2 SMNVEV (reference sequence). The CDR3 DNA reads TGTGCCAGCAGTCCGGTTGTTGGGGCGGCGCTAAGTAACTATGGCTACACCTTC. Translated, it gives CASSPVVGAALSNYGYTF.

This clonotype was counted a few times. The V gene is TRBV3-1, the J gene TRBJ2-5; 7 nucleotides line up with TRBD2. Trimming removed 0 bases from V and 5 bases from J; junction bases left unmatched: 9. This CDR3 spans 16 amino acids. Germline values: CDR1 LGHDT, CDR2 YNNKEL (reference sequence). CDR3 amino acids: CASSQDLRTRTETQYF. CDR3 sequence (DNA): TGTGCCAGCAGCCAAGATCTCAGGACTAGGACGGAGACCCAGTACTTC.

J is TRBJ1-2 and V is TRBV6-5; 7 bases match TRBD1. The germline CDR1 and CDR2 sequences are MNHEY and SVGAGI. The CDR3 contains 14 residues. Germline trimming cut 4 bases from V and 7 bases from J; bases unmatched to any gene: 9. Here the CDR3 DNA reads TGTGCCAGCAGTTTAGGGACAGTTCATGGTGGCTACACCTTC. It is translated as CASSLGTVHGGYTF.

This clonotype has more than one count but fewer than ten. The chain employs TRBV10-3 and TRBJ1-6; D uncertain. The germline V gene has CDR1 ENHRY and CDR2 SYGVKD. This CDR3 contains 12 residues. V dropped 4 bases and J dropped 10 bases, with 8 bases sitting between them. DNA for the CDR3: TGTGCCATCAGTGGGACGAGGTCACCCCTCCACTTT. Protein sequence: CAISGTRSPLHF.

The rearrangement joins TRBV7-9 to TRBJ2-3, with D possibly TRBD2 on 6 matching bases. This CDR3 comprises 16 residues. The V gene lost 1 base and the J gene lost 5 bases, with 16 bases spanning the gap. Germline CDR1 and CDR2: SEHNR and FQNEAQ (reference sequence). Here the CDR3 reads CASSLEYGGAGDTQYF. CDR3 in DNA: TGTGCCAGCAGCTTAGAATATGGCGGGGCGGGAGATACGCAGTATTTT.

This clonotype was seen a handful of times. The CDR3 DNA is TGTGCCAGCAGTTCGCTCACAGGGGAAAACTCTGAAGCTTTCTTT. The encoded protein is CASSSLTGENSEAFF. The rearrangement joins TRBV28 to TRBJ1-1, with 7 positions matching TRBD1. Germline V gene data show CDR1 as MDHEN and CDR2 as SYDVKM. J gave up 6 bases and V 4 bases, and 11 bases lay outside the gene matches. The CDR3 totals 15 residues.

This clonotype has a count of ten or more. The chain joins TRBV3-1 to TRBJ2-7, with D uncertain. Germline V CDR1 and CDR2: LGHDT, YNNKEL (reference sequence). The V end lost 0 bases, the J end lost 3 bases, and 15 bases lay between the germline ends. CDR3 length equals 16 residues. CDR3 region: CASSQDPPGGDYEQYF. The CDR3 region has the DNA TGTGCCAGCAGCCAAGATCCCCCCGGTGGGGACTACGAGCAGTACTTC.

A few counts support this clonotype. The V and J genes are TRBV6-6 and TRBJ2-7; 8 bases map to TRBD1. V lost 0 bases, J lost 6 bases, and 10 bases stayed unmatched. Germline-derived CDR1 and CDR2 are MNHNY and SVGAGI (reference sequence). This CDR3 is built from 16 residues. The CDR3 sequence: CASSYSPTGEAGEQYV. The CDR3 bases are TGTGCCAGCAGTTACTCGCCGACAGGGGAGGCAGGCGAGCAGTACGTC.

The chain combines TRBV6-2 or TRBV6-3 with TRBJ1-1; 7 bases line up with TRBD1. V was clipped by 10 bases and J by 9 bases; unmatched bases: 14. The length of the CDR3 is 13 residues. Germline lookup yields CDR1 MNHEY and CDR2 SVGEGT. CDR3 region: CATLTGTTSQAFF. The CDR3 coding sequence is TGTGCCACCCTGACAGGGACAACCTCTCAAGCTTTCTTT.

The gene calls are TRBV6-2 or TRBV6-3 and TRBJ2-5; 9 bases map to TRBD2. V shed 2 bases and J 1 base; nucleotides not matched to a gene: 5. The CDR3 extends over 16 amino acids. Germline assignment: CDR1 MNHEY and CDR2 SVGEGT. The CDR3 region has the DNA TGTGCCAGCAGTTACGTGCTAGCGGGGATCCAAGAGACCCAGTACTTC. Its protein is CASSYVLAGIQETQYF.

The table lists this clonotype with a few counts. The rearrangement uses TRBV5-4 and TRBJ2-3; the D is unclear. V was pared by 1 base and J by 1 base, with 7 bases between. The CDR3 loop spans 14 amino acids. Germline assignment: CDR1 SGHNT and CDR2 YYREEE (reference sequence). As DNA, the CDR3 is TGTGCCAGCAGCTTGATGCCGGGCACAGATACGCAGTATTTT. Its translation is CASSLMPGTDTQYF.

This clonotype occurred a few times. This chain uses TRBV6-5 with TRBJ2-7, with D perhaps matching TRBD1 (6 bases). Germline CDR1 and CDR2: MNHEY and SVGAGI. This CDR3 has 15 residues. Trimming shortened V by 0 bases and J by 3 bases, and 12 bases separated the two germline ends. The CDR3, as DNA: TGTGCCAGCAGTTACTCGATAGGGGGAGACTACGAGCAGTACGTC. Amino acids: CASSYSIGGDYEQYV.

In DNA, the CDR3 is TGTGCCAGCAGCGCCGGTGGGAACACTGAAGCTTTCTTT. This encodes CASSAGGNTEAFF. The rearrangement links TRBV7-2 to TRBJ1-1; no firm D call. This CDR3 is 13 amino acids long. CDR1 SGHTA and CDR2 FQGNSA come from the germline V gene. Between the trimmed V and J ends, which lost 5 bases and 1 base, there was a span of 8 bases.

In its sample, this clonotype was seen a few times. The gene calls are TRBV5-1 and TRBJ1-3; D gene uncertain. Germline V gene lookup returns CDR1 SGHRS and CDR2 YFSETQ. Trimming took 6 bases from V and 2 from J, leaving 18 bases between them. The CDR3 has 16 residues. CDR3: CASTPGSPGPGNTIYF. CDR3 sequence (DNA): TGCGCCAGCACCCCCGGCTCCCCCGGACCTGGAAACACCATATATTTT.

This chain links TRBV4-3 with TRBJ2-5; a possible D gene is TRBD2 (6 bases). Germline loops: CDR1 LGHNA, CDR2 YSLEER. V lost 0 bases to trimming and J lost 13 bases, with 15 bases between them. The CDR3 loop spans 13 amino acids. CDR3 residues: CASSQDKGGLRYF. For the CDR3, the DNA is TGCGCCAGCAGCCAAGATAAGGGAGGCCTACGGTACTTC.

The chain joins TRBV29-1 to TRBJ1-2, with D tentatively TRBD1 (6 bases). The ends were cut back, 4 bases at V and 3 bases at J, with 12 bases in the middle. Germline CDR1 SQVTM, CDR2 ANQGSEA. This CDR3 contains 13 residues. DNA of the CDR3: TGCAGCGTTGTCGGGGGCGCGGACTATGGCTACACCTTC. Translated: CSVVGGADYGYTF.

V gene TRBV20-1 combines with J gene TRBJ1-6; D gene unclear. This CDR3 spans 16 amino acids. The germline V gene encodes CDR1 DFQATT and CDR2 SNEGSKA (reference sequence). The V end was cut by 1 base, the J end by 0 bases, with 10 bases between. The CDR3 loop reads CSARVGQSSYNSPLHF. For the CDR3, the DNA is TGCAGTGCTAGAGTCGGGCAGAGCTCCTATAATTCACCCCTCCACTTT.

The rearrangement uses TRBV5-1 and TRBJ1-4; no clear D. The CDR3 runs to 16 residues. Germline V gene sequence: CDR1 SGHRS, CDR2 YFSETQ. The V end was cut by 4 bases, the J end by 0 bases, with 13 bases between. For the CDR3, the DNA is TGCGCCAGCAGCCTGGGAACAGAAACAACTAATGAAAAACTGTTTTTT. It specifies CASSLGTETTNEKLFF.

V gene TRBV29-1 combines with J gene TRBJ1-1; 7 bases are a match to TRBD1. CDR3 size: 12 residues. Germline V gives CDR1 SQVTM, CDR2 ANQGSEA. The trim removed 7 bases at V and 0 bases at J, leaving 2 bases unmatched. The CDR3 region is CSAGQLNTEAFF. The DNA for the CDR3 is TGCAGCGCGGGACAGCTGAACACTGAAGCTTTCTTT. Full variable domain (outside the CDR3, taken from reference TRBV29-1 and TRBJ1-1): SAVISQKPSRDICQRGTSLTIQCQVDSQVTMMFWYRQQPGQSLTLIATANQGSEATYESGFVIDKFPISRPNLTFSTLTVSNMSPEDSSIYLCSAGQLNTEAFFGQGTRLTVV.

This clonotype was seen only a few times. V usage is TRBV7-9 and J usage is TRBJ2-5; D call uncertain. The CDR3 sequence is 13 residues long. CDR1 and CDR2 (germline): SEHNR, FQNEAQ (reference sequence). V shed 5 bases and J shed 5 bases, with 12 bases lying between them. The DNA of the CDR3 is TGTGCCAGCAGCCCCCAGCCCCGGGAGACCCAGTACTTC. Translated: CASSPQPRETQYF.

CDR3: CASSWGASTDTQYF. The CDR3 DNA is TGTGCCAGCAGCTGGGGGGCTAGCACAGATACGCAGTATTTT. The chain recombines TRBV7-2 with TRBJ2-3, with D perhaps being TRBD1 or TRBD2 (6 bases each). V lost 4 bases to trimming and J lost 0 bases, with 8 bases between them. CDR3 length: 14 residues. Germline CDR1 and CDR2: SGHTA and FQGNSA.

J is TRBJ2-2 and V is TRBV5-1; no clear D gene. The CDR3 sequence is 14 residues long. Germline CDR1 and CDR2: SGHRS and YFSETQ. The V end lost 2 bases, the J end lost 3 bases, and 8 bases lay between the germline ends. For the CDR3, the DNA is TGCGCCAGCAGCTTCCCCAGAGACACCGGGGAGCTGTTTTTT. It translates to CASSFPRDTGELFF.

This clonotype was seen more than once but under ten times. The J gene is TRBJ2-5, the V gene TRBV11-1, with D tentatively TRBD1 (6 bases). Germline CDR1 SGHAT, CDR2 FQDESV (reference sequence). V gave up 4 bases and J gave up 3 bases, with 15 bases separating them. There are 15 residues in the CDR3. In DNA, the CDR3 is TGTGCCAGCAGCTACACTTACCGGACAGAAGAGACCCAGTACTTC. Translating gives CASSYTYRTEETQYF. Combining the CDR3 with reference TRBV11-1 and TRBJ2-5 gives the whole variable domain EAEVAQSPRYKITEKSQAVAFWCDPISGHATLYWYRQILGQGPELLVQFQDESVVDDSQLPKDRFSAERLKGVDSTLKIQPAELGDSAMYLCASSYTYRTEETQYFGPGTRLLVL.

This clonotype was found many times. The V gene is TRBV20-1, the J gene TRBJ2-1; 7 nucleotides align to TRBD2. The CDR3 consists of 17 residues. Germline loops: CDR1 DFQATT, CDR2 SNEGSKA (reference sequence). With 2 bases clipped from V and 8 bases from J, the junction kept 18 bases outside the gene matches. CDR3 in amino acids: CSARPPLLAKRVHEQFF. The CDR3 DNA reads as TGCAGTGCTAGACCCCCCCTACTAGCGAAGAGGGTCCATGAGCAGTTCTTC.

V is TRBV7-9 and J is TRBJ2-5, with a weak D call TRBD1 (6 bases). This CDR3 contains 15 residues. The ends were cut back, 7 bases at V and 1 base at J, with 16 bases in the middle. In germline, CDR1 is SEHNR, CDR2 FQNEAQ (reference sequence). In nucleotides, the CDR3 is TGTGCCAGCAACCTGGGGTTGGGGGCCCAAGAGACCCAGTACTTC. Its protein product is CASNLGLGAQETQYF.

This clonotype showed up just a few times. This sequence joins TRBV6-1 and TRBJ2-1; tentative D call: TRBD2 (6 bases). V lost 6 bases and J lost 9, with 27 bases in between. There are 17 residues in the CDR3. Germline values: CDR1 MNHNS, CDR2 SASEGT. Here the CDR3 DNA reads TGTGCCAGCAGCGCATACCCGCCGGAGGGGATTCACATTGAGCAGTTCTTC. Amino acid sequence: CASSAYPPEGIHIEQFF.

This clonotype has only one observation. V gene TRBV20-1 combines with J gene TRBJ1-2, with D uncertain. CDR3 length: 12 amino acids. The V gene's germline CDR1 is DFQATT and CDR2 SNEGSKA (reference sequence). Between the trimmed V and J ends, which lost 6 bases and 8 bases, there was a span of 16 bases. CDR3 in amino acids: CSAAPQTRGYTF. The CDR3 DNA is TGCAGTGCCGCCCCCCAGACTCGGGGCTACACCTTC.